The source of this T cell receptor (beta chain) is a study of blood T cells in healthy people across ages (dated by TCRdb to 2013 to 2016). Study-level background: In model experiments, template switching captured roughly one uniquely barcoded TCR beta cDNA molecule for every two T cells. Using deep sequencing normalized with unique cDNA molecular identifiers, the study measured how TCR beta repertoire diversity changes with age. Four age groups were formed from the donors: young (average roughly 15 years), middle-aged (approximately 41), aged (roughly 56) and long-lived (approximately 80). To avoid experimental bias, donors of different ages were distributed randomly across sequencing lanes. Two additional independent replicas of 1 million unique cDNA reads from the same blood draw were analyzed for two donors (one aged 18 to 30 and one aged 80 or older). Results the study describes overall, beyond this receptor: Compared with the aged group, the long-lived group had more naive CD4+ T cells, fewer expanded clones and increased TCR diversity, a pattern suggesting age selection. As age increased, observed TCR beta diversity per million T cells dropped in a roughly linear way, and a significant reduction was already evident by age about 40. Bulk unsorted PBMC profiling prevented conclusive comparison of naive and antigen-experienced compartments. Observed TCR beta diversity correlated strongly with the percentage of naive T cells measured by flow cytometry. The CMV infection status of donors was not known, potentially confounding age-related changes in expanded clonotypes. Estimates of total diversity based on one million sequenced T cells were considered lower bounds and underestimates.

To prepare the library, 5' RACE was applied. The sequencer was an Illumina HiSeq 2500. A second PCR of roughly 7 to 11 cycles was performed with a sample-barcoded 5' primer and a J-beta primer mix. A template-switch 5' adaptor carrying 12 random nucleotides introduced a unique molecular identifier onto each TCR beta cDNA molecule. Each sample yielded at least 3 million CDR3-containing paired-end reads. First-strand cDNA synthesis was performed from all RNA using the Mint cDNA synthesis kit, with priming by a TRBC-specific oligonucleotide. Following uracil-DNA glycosylase treatment, a first 18-cycle PCR with universal primers M1SS and BC2_uni_R was performed on all cDNA. As for how the authors treated the data: For normalization, 1 million high-quality reads, each with a distinct molecular identifier, were randomly selected from each sample. Instead of being binned into consensus sequences, reads with shared molecular identifiers were discarded. CDR3 identification, clonotype clustering and error correction used MiTCR with a Q25 quality threshold and the strictest error-elimination algorithm. A nonparametric unseen species model using Euler transformation provided a lower-bound estimate of total TCR beta diversity. TCRdb reprocessed the public reads (quality trimming at Q25 with fastp, clone calling with MiXCR) and kept in-frame beta chains. One record per CDR3 amino acid sequence lists the most common genes and DNA. The authors' filters were not applied to this entry. Within this sample are 650,000 to 1,000,000 distinct CDR3 sequences, with about 34% of them counted one time only. The leading ten clones occupy 10% to 15% of the sample.

The roughly 39 donors, aged about 6 to 90 years, were systemically healthy Caucasian individuals from Russia. Each donor gave 9 to 10 milliliters of peripheral blood, collected into EDTA-treated Vacutainer tubes. Ficoll-Paque density-gradient centrifugation was used to isolate PBMCs, with at least 6 million obtained per sample. Trizol reagent was used to extract total RNA from PBMCs, with at least 5.5 micrograms per sample. Naive CD45RAhigh/CD27high T cell percentages were measured by flow cytometry on a PBMC aliquot from every donor. The CDR3 starts with the cysteine, ends with the phenylalanine, and has 14 residues. Only the CDR3 portion is preserved as DNA: 42 bases, with reading frame beginning at the first base. The trim is 5 bases for V and 5 bases for J, with a gap of 14 bases between the germline ends. CDR1 and CDR2 are read off the germline V gene as SGHTA and FQGNSA. This clonotype was observed a handful of times. This clone's antigen is unknown. No base quality information exists; no much larger clone differs at one position.

The V and J genes are TRBV7-2 and TRBJ2-3, with no confidently assigned D gene. This TCR derives from a man younger than 35 in good health. Sequenced: blood. Read as DNA, the sequence is TGTGCCAGCAGCGTAATCCGCCACGGAGATACGCAGTATTTT. Its protein is CASSVIRHGDTQYF.